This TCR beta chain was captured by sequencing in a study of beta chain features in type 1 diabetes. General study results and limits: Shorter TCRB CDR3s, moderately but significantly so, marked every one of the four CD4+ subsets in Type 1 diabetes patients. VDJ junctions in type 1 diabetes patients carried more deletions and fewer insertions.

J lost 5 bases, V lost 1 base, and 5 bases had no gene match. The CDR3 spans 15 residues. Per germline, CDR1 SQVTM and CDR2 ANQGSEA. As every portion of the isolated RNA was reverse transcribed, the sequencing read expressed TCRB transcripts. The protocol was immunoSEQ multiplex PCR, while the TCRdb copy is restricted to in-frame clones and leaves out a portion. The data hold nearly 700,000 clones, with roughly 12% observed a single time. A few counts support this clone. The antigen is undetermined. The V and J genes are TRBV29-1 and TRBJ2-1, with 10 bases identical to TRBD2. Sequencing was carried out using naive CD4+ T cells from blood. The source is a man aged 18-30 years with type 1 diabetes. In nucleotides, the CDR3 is TGCAGCGTTGAAGGGGCTAGCGGGGGCAACAATGAGCAGTTCTTC. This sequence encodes CSVEGASGGNNEQFF.